The clone carrying this TCR beta chain was recorded once. Using immunoSEQ multiplex PCR, the repertoire was profiled, and TCRdb retains in-frame clones only, with some absent. The sample contains roughly 15,000 clones, roughly four fifths of which appear only once. The data stem from a study of T cell changes during pregnancy in multiple sclerosis. This CDR3 region has 17 residues. V shed 0 bases and J 3 bases; nucleotides not matched to a gene: 6. Germline V CDR1 and CDR2: LGHNA, YSLEER. The sample here was CD8+ T cells from peripheral blood mononuclear cells, taken in the second trimester of pregnancy. This chain links TRBV4-3 with TRBJ2-2, with 8 nucleotides matching TRBD1. The TCR was taken from a female donor in good health, enrolled as a control in a pregnancy study. This CDR3 is CASSQESGGSDTGELFF. CDR3 coding DNA: TGCGCCAGCAGCCAAGAATCAGGGGGCTCGGACACCGGGGAGCTGTTTTTT.